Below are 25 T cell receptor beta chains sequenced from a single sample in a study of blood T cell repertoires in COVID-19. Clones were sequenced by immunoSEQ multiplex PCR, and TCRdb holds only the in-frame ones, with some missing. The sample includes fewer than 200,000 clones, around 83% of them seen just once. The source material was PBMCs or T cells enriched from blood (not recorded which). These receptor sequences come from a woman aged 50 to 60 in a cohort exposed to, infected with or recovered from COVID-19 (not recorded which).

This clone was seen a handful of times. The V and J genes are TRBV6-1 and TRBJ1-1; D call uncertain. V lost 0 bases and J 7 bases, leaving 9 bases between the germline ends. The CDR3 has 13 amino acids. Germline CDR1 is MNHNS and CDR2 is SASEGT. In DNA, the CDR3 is TGTGCCAGCAGTGAAGCTGAACAGAATGAAGCTTTCTTT. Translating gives CASSEAEQNEAFF.

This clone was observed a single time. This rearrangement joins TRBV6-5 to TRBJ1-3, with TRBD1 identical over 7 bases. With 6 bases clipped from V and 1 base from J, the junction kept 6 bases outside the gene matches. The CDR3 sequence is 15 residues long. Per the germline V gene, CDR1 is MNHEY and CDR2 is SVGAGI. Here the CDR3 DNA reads TGTGCCAGCAGCCCACAGGGGATGTCTGGAAACACCATATATTTT. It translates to CASSPQGMSGNTIYF.

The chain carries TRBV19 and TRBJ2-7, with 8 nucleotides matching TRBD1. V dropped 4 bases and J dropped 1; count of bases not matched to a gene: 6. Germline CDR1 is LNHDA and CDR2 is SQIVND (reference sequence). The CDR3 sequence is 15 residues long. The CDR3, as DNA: TGTGCCAGTAGTACTTCAGGGGGCCCTTCCTACGAGCAGTACTTC. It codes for CASSTSGGPSYEQYF.

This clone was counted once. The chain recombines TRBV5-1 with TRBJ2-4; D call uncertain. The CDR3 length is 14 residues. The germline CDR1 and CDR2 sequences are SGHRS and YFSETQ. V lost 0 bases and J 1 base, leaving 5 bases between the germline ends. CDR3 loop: CASSLAVAKNIQYF. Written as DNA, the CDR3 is TGCGCCAGCAGCTTGGCCGTGGCCAAAAACATTCAGTACTTC.

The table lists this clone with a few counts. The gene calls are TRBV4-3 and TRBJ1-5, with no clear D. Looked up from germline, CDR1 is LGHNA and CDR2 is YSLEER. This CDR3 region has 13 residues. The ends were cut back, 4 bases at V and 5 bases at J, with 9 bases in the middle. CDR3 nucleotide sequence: TGCGCCAGCAGCCGAGGGCGGGATCAGCCCCAGCATTTT. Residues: CASSRGRDQPQHF.

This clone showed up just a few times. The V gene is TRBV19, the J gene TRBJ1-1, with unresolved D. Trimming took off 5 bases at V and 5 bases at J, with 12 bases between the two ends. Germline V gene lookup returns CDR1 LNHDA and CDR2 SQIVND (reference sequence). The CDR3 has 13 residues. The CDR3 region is CASSVISQTEAFF. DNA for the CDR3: TGTGCCAGTAGTGTGATTAGCCAAACTGAAGCTTTCTTT.

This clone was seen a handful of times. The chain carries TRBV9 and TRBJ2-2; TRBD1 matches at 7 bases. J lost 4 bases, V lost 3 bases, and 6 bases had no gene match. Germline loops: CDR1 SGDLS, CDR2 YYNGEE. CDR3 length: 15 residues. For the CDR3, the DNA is TGTGCCAGCAGCGCTAAGGACAGGATCACCGGGGAGCTGTTTTTT. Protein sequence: CASSAKDRITGELFF.

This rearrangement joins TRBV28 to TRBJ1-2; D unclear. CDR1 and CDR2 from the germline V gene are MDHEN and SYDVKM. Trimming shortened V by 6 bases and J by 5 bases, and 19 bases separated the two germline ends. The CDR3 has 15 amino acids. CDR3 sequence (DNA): TGTGCCAGCAGCCCAAATTTAATGAAACTATATGGCTACACCTTC. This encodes CASSPNLMKLYGYTF.

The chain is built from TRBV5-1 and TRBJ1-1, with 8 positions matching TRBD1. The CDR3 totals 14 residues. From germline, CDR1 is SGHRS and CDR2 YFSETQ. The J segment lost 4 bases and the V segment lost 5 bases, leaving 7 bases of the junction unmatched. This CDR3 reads CASRLTTGGTEAFF. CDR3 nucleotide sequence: TGCGCCAGCAGACTGACTACAGGGGGCACTGAAGCTTTCTTT.

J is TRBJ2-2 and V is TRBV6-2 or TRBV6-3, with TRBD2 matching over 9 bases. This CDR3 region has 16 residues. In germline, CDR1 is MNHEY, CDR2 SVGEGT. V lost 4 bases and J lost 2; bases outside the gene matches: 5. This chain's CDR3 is CASSSRGGDNTGELFF. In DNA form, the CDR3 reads TGTGCCAGCAGTTCGCGGGGGGGCGATAACACCGGGGAGCTGTTTTTT.

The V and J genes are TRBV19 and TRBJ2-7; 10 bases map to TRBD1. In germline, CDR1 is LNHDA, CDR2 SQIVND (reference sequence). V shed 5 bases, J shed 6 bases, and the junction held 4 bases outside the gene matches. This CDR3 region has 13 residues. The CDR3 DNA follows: TGTGCCAGTAGTGCCGGACAGGGGGGCGAGCAGTACTTC. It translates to CASSAGQGGEQYF.

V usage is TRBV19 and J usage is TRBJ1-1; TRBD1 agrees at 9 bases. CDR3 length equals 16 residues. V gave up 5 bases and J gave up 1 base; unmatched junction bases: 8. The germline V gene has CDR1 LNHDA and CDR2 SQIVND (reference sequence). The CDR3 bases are TGTGCCAGTAGTTTTAACCGGGACAGGGCGAACACTGAAGCTTTCTTT. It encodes CASSFNRDRANTEAFF.

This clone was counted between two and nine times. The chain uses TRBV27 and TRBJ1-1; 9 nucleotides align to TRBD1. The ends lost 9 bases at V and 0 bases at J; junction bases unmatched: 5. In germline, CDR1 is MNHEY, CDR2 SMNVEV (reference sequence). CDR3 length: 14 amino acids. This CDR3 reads CARTRDRVNTEAFF. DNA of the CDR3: TGTGCCAGGACCCGGGACAGGGTGAACACTGAAGCTTTCTTT.

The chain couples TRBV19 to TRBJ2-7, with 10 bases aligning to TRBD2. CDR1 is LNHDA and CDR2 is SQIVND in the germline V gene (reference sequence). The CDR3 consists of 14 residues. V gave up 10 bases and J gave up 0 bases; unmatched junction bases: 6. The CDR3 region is CATPTSGLSYEQYF. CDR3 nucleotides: TGTGCCACCCCGACTAGCGGGCTCTCCTACGAGCAGTACTTC. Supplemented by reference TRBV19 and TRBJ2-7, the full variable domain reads DGGITQSPKYLFRKEGQNVTLSCEQNLNHDAMYWYRQDPGQGLRLIYYSQIVNDFQKGDIAEGYSVSREKKESFPLTVTSAQKNPTAFYLCATPTSGLSYEQYFGPGTRLTVT.

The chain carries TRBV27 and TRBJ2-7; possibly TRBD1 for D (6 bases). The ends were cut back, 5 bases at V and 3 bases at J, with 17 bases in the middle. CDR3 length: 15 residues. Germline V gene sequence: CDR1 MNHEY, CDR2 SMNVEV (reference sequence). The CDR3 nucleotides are TGTGCCAGCAGTCCCAGGACAGCCTCAGACTACGAGCAGTACTTC. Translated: CASSPRTASDYEQYF.

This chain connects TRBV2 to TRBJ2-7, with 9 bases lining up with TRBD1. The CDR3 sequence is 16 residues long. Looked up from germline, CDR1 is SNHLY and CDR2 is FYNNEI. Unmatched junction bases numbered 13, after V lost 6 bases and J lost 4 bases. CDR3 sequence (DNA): TGTGCCAGCAGAAAAGGACAGGGGTTCGCAGGGTACGAGCAGTACTTC. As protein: CASRKGQGFAGYEQYF.

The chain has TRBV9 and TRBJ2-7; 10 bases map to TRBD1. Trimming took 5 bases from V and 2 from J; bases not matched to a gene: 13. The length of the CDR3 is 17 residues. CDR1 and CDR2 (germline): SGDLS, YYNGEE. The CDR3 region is CASSDRQGALQTYEQYF. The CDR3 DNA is TGTGCCAGCAGTGATCGACAGGGGGCTTTGCAGACCTACGAGCAGTACTTC.

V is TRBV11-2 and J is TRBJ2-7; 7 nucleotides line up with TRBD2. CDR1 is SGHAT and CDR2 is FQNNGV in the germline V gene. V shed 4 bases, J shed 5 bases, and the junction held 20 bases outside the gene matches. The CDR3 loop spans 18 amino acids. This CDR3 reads CASSSRWDAGVSLNEQYF. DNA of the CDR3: TGTGCCAGCAGCTCCCGATGGGATGCGGGGGTGTCCCTTAACGAGCAGTACTTC. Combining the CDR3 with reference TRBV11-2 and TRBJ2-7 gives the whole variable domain EAGVAQSPRYKIIEKRQSVAFWCNPISGHATLYWYQQILGQGPKLLIQFQNNGVVDDSQLPKDRFSAERLKGVDSTLKIQPAKLEDSAVYLCASSSRWDAGVSLNEQYFGPGTRLTVT.

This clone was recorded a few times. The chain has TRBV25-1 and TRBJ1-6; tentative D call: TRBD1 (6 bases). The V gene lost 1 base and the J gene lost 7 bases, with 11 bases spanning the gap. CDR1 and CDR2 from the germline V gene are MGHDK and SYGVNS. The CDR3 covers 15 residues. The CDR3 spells CASSELDSRNSPLHF. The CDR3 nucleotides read TGTGCCAGCAGTGAATTGGACAGCCGGAATTCACCCCTCCACTTT.

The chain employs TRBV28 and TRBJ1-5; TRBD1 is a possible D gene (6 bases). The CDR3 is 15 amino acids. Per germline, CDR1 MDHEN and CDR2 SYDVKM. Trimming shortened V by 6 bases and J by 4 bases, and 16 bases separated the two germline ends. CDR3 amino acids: CASRYGTSWNQPQHF. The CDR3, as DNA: TGTGCCAGCAGATACGGGACAAGTTGGAATCAGCCCCAGCATTTT.

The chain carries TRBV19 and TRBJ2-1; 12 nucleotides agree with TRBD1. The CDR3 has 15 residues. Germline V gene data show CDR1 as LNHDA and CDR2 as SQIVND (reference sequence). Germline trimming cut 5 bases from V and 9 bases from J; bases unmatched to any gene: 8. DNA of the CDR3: TGTGCCAGTAGTTTCCGGGACAGGGGGCGCGGTGAGCAGTTCTTC. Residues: CASSFRDRGRGEQFF.

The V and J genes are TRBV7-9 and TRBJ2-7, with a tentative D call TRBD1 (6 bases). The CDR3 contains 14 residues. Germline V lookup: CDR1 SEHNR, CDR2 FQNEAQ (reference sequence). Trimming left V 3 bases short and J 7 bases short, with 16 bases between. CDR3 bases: TGTGCCAGCAGCTTTTCCATCGTAGGGGGAGAGCAGTACTTC. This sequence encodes CASSFSIVGGEQYF.

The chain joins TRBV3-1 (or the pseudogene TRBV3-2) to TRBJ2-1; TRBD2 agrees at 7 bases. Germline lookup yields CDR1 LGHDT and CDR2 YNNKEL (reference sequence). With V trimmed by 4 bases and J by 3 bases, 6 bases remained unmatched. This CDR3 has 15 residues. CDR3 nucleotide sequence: TGTGCCAGCAGCCGCTTAGGCGGGAGCTACAATGAGCAGTTCTTC. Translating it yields CASSRLGGSYNEQFF.

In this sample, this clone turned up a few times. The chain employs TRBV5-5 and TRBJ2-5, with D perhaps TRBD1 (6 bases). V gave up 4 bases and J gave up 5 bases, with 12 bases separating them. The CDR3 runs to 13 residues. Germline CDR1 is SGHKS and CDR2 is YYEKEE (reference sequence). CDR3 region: CASSPQGMETQYF. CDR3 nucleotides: TGTGCCAGCAGCCCCCAGGGGATGGAGACCCAGTACTTC.

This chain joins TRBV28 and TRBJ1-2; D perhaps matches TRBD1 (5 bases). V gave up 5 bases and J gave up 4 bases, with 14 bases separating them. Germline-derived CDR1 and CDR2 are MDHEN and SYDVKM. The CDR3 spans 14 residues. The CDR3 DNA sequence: TGTGCCAGCAGTACTGCAGGGCCCCTCTATGGCTACACCTTC. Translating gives CASSTAGPLYGYTF.